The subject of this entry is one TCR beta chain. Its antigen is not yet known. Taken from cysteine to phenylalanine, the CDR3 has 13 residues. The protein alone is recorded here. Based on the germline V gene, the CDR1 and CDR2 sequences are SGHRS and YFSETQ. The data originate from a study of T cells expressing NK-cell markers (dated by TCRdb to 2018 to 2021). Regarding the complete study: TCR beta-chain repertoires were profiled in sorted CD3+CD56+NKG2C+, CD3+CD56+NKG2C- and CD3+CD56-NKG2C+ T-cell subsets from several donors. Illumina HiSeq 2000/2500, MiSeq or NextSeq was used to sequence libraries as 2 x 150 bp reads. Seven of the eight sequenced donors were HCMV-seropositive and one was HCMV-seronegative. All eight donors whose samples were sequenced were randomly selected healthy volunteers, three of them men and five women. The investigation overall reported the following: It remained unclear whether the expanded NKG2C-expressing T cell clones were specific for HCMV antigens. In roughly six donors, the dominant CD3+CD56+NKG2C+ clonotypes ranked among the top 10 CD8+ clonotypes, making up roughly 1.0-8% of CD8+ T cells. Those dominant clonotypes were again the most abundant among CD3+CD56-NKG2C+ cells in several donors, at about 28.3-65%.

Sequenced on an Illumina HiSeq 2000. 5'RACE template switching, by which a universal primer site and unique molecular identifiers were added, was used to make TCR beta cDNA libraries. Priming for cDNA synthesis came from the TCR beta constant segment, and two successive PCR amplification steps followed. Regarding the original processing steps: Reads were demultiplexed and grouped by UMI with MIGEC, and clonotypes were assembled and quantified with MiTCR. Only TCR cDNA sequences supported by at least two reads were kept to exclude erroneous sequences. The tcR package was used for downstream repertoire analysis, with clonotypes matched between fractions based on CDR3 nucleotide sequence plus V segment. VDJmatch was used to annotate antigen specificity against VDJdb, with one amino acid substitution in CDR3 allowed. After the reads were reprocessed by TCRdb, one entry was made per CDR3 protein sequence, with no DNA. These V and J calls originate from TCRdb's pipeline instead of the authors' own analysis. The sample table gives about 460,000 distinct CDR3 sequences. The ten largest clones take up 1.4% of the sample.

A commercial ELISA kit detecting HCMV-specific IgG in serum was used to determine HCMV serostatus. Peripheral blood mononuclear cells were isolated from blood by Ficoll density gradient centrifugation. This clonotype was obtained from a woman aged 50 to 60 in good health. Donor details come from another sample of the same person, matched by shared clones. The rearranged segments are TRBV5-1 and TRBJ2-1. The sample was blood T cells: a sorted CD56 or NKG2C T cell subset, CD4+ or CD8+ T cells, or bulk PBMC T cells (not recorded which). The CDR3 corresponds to CASSWGTDNEQFF.